Sequencing of this TCR beta chain was carried out in a study of shared clonotypes between healthy human individuals. With 4 bases clipped from V and 0 bases from J, the junction kept 1 base outside the gene matches. In germline, CDR1 is GTSNPN, CDR2 SVGIG (reference sequence). The CDR3 has 13 amino acids. Here immunoSEQ multiplex PCR was the method, and the copy in TCRdb shows in-frame clones only, minus some. The sample carries about 960,000 clones, over 75% recorded once. This sequence joins TRBV30 and TRBJ1-1; 8 bases match TRBD1. The sequencing sample was made of memory CD4+ T cells sorted from blood. Subset defined: CD45RA-negative fraction. This TCR derives from a man between 18 and 35 years old in good health. The CDR3 bases are TGTGCCTGGAAGACAGGGGTGAACACTGAAGCTTTCTTT. As protein: CAWKTGVNTEAFF.